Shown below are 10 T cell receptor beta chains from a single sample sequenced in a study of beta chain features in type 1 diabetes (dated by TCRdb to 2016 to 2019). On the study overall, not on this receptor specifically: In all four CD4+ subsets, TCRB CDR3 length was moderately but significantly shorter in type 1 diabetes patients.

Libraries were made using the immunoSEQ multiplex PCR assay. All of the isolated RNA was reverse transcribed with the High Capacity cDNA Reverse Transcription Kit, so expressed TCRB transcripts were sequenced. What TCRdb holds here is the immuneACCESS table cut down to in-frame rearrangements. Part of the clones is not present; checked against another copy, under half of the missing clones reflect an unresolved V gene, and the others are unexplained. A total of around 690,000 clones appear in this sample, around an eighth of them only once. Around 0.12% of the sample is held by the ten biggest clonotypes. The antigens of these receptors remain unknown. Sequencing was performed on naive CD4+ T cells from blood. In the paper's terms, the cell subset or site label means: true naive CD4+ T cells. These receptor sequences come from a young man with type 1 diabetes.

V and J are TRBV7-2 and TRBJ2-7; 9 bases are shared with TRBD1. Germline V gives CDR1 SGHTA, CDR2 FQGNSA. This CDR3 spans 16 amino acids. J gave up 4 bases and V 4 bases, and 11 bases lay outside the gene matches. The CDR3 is CASSSIRDRVLYEQYF. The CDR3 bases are TGTGCCAGCAGCTCCATTCGGGACAGGGTTTTATACGAGCAGTACTTC.

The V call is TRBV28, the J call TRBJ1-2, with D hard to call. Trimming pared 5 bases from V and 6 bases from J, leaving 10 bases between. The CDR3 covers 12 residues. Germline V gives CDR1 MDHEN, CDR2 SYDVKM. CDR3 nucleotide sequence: TGTGCCAGCAGTCAAAAAGGAGATGGCTACACCTTC. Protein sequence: CASSQKGDGYTF.

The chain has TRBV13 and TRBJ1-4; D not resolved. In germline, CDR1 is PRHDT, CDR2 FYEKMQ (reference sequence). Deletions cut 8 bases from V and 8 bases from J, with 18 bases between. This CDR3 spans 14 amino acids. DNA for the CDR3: TGTGCCAGCCGCTCGTCGGGGATTTCAGAAAAACTGTTTTTT. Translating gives CASRSSGISEKLFF.

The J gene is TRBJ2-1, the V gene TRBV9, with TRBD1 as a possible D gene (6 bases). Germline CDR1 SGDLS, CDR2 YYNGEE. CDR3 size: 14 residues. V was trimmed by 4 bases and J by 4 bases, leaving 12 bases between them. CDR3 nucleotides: TGTGCCAGCAGCCCTTGGACAGAGTACAATGAGCAGTTCTTC. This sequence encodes CASSPWTEYNEQFF.

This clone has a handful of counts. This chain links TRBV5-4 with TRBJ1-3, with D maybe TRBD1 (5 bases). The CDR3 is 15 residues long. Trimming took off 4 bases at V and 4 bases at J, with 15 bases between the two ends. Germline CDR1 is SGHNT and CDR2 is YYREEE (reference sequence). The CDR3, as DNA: TGTGCCAGCAGCCCGACCCCGGCAGGGGGAAACACCATATATTTT. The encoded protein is CASSPTPAGGNTIYF.

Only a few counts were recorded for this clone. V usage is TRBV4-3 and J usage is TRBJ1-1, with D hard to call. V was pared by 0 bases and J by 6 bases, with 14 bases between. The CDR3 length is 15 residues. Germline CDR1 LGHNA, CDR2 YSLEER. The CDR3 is CASSQEVALVAEAFF. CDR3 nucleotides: TGCGCCAGCAGCCAAGAGGTCGCCCTGGTAGCTGAAGCTTTCTTT.

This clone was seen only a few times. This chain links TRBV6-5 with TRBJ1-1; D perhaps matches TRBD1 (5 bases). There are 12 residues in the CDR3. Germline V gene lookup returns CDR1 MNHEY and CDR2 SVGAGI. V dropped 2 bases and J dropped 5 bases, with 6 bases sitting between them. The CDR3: CASSYDRTEAFF. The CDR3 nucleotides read TGTGCCAGCAGTTACGACAGAACTGAAGCTTTCTTT.

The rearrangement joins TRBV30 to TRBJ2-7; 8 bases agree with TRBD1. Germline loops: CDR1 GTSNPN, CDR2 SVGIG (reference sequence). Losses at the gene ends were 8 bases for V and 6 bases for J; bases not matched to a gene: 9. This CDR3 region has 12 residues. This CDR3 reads CAIGQGGREQYF. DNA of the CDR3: TGTGCCATCGGACAGGGCGGCCGCGAGCAGTACTTC.

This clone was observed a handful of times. The CDR3: CASSQGGVVNTGELFF. The CDR3 DNA follows: TGCGCCAGCAGCCAAGGGGGGGTCGTAAACACCGGGGAGCTGTTTTTT. This rearrangement joins TRBV4-3 to TRBJ2-2; maybe TRBD2 (6 bases). Germline CDR1 reads LGHNA; CDR2 reads YSLEER. V lost 1 base and J 2 bases, leaving 11 bases between the germline ends. The CDR3 length is 16 residues.

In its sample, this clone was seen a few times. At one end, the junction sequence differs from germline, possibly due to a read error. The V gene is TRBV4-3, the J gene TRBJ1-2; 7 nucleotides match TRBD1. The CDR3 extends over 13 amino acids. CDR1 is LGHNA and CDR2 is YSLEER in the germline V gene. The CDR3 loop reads CASSQQLGGQPHF. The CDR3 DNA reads TGCGCCAGCAGCCAACAGCTGGGGGGACAGCCTCACTTC.